The clone carrying this T cell receptor beta chain has just a few counts. Its antigen remains unknown. CDR1 and CDR2 from the germline V gene are MGHRA and YSYEKL. This CDR3 contains 15 residues. With 4 bases clipped from V and 2 bases from J, the junction kept 5 bases outside the gene matches. The data derive from a study of PD-1 blockade in classical Hodgkin lymphoma. The table came from immunoSEQ multiplex PCR; TCRdb's copy has only in-frame clones and leaves some out. The sample records 25,000 to 35,000 clones, roughly 70% being singletons. Findings of the study overall: Newly diagnosed patients were reported to exhibit reduced baseline TCR diversity relative to healthy donors. Baseline diversity resembling that of newly diagnosed patients was seen in complete responders. By C4D1 there was a significant rise in CD4+ TCR diversity but not in CD8+ TCR diversity. The causes of the repertoire differences, possibly disease activity or prior therapy, remain undefined.

Relapses following autologous stem cell transplantation were seen in all patients, with brentuximab vedotin exposure varying. This TCR came from a human donor with classical Hodgkin lymphoma. Sample: peripheral blood mononuclear cells (PBMCs), taken before the second cycle of nivolumab. This rearrangement joins TRBV4-1 to TRBJ2-7, with 10 bases aligning to TRBD1. The CDR3 bases are TGCGCCAGCAGCCCAGGACAGGGGGGAACCTACGAGCAGTACTTC. Translating it yields CASSPGQGGTYEQYF.